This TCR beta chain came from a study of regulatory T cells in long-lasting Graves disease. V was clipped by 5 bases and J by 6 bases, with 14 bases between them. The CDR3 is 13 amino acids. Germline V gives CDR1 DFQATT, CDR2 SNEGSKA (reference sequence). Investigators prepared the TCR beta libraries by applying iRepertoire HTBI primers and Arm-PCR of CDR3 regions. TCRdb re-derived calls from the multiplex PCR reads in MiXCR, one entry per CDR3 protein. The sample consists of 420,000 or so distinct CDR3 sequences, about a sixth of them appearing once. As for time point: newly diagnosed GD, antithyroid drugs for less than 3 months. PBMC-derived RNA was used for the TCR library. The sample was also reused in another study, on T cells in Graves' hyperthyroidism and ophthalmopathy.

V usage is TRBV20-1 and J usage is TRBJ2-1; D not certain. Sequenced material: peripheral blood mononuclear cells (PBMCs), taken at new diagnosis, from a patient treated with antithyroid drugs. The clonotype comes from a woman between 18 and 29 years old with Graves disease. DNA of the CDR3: TGCAGTGCTCGGGCCTGGGAATCCAATGAGCAGTTCTTC. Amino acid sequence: CSARAWESNEQFF.